The sequence of this TCR beta chain was determined in a study of blood T cell repertoires in COVID-19. Study-wide context: Samples representing acute and convalescent COVID-19 were sourced from the United States, Italy and Spain.

Sequencing used immunoSEQ multiplex PCR; TCRdb keeps in-frame clones, though not all of them. The repertoire holds some 270,000 clones, with roughly 82% as singletons. In Seattle, patients joined the study during active infection and were tracked longitudinally. Trimming cost V 2 bases and J 0 bases, with 9 bases left between them. CDR1 and CDR2 (germline): ENHRY, SYGVKD. The CDR3 is 15 amino acids. The chain carries TRBV10-3 and TRBJ2-3, with D unclear. Sample: peripheral blood. This clonotype was obtained from an elderly woman with COVID-19, enrolled during active disease. CDR3 DNA sequence: TGTGCCATCAGTGAGCCTACGACTAGCACAGATACGCAGTATTTT. It codes for CAISEPTTSTDTQYF.